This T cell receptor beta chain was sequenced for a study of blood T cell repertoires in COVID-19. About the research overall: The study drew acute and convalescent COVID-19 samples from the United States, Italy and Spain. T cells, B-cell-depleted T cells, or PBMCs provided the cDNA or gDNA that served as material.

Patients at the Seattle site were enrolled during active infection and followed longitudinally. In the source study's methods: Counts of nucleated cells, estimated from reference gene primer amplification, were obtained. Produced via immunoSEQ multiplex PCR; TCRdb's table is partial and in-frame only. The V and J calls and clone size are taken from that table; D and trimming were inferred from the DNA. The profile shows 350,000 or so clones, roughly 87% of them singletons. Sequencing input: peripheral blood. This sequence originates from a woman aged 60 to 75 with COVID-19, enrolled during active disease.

This CDR3 is CASSPPSTNEKLFF. The CDR3, as DNA: TGTGCCAGCTCACCCCCCTCAACTAATGAAAAACTGTTTTTT. V usage is TRBV18 and J usage is TRBJ1-4; D is uncertain. CDR1 and CDR2 from the germline V gene are KGHSH and LQKENI. This CDR3 has 14 amino acids. With 3 bases removed from V and 0 bases from J, the gap between germline ends came to 5 bases.